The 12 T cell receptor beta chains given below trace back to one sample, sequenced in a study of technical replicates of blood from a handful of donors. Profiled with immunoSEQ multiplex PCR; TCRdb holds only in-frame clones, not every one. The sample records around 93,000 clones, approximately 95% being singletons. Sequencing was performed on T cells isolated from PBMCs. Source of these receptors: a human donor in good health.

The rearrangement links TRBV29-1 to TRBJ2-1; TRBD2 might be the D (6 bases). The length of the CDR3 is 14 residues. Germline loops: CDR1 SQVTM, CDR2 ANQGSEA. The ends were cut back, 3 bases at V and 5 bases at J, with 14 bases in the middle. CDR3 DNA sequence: TGCAGCGTTGACCGACTAGGAAGCAACAATGAGCAGTTCTTC. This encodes CSVDRLGSNNEQFF.

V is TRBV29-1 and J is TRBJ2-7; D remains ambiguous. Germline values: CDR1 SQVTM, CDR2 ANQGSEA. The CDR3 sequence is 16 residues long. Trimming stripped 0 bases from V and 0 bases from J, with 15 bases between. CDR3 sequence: CSVEDLRGLSSYEQYF. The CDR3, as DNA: TGCAGCGTTGAAGATCTTCGCGGCCTGAGCTCCTACGAGCAGTACTTC.

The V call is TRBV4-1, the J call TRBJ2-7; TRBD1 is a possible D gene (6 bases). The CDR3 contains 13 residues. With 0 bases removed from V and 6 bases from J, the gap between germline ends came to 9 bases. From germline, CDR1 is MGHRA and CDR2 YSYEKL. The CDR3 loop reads CASSQDGRGEQYF. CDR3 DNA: TGCGCCAGCAGCCAAGACGGCAGGGGCGAGCAGTACTTC.

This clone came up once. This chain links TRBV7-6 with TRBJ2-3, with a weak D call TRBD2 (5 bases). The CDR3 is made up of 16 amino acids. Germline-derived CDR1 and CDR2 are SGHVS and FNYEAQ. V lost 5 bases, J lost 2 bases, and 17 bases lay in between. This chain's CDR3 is CASSLTRLRATDTQYF. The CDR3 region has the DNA TGTGCCAGCAGCCTTACTCGGCTGAGGGCCACAGATACGCAGTATTTT.

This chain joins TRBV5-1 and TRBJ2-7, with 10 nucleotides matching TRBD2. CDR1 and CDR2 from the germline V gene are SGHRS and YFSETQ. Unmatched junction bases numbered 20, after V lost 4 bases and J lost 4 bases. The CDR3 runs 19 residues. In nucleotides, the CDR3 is TGCGCCAGCAGCCAAATTTTTCGGTCCCCACTAGCGGGATTTTACGAGCAGTACTTC. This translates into CASSQIFRSPLAGFYEQYF.

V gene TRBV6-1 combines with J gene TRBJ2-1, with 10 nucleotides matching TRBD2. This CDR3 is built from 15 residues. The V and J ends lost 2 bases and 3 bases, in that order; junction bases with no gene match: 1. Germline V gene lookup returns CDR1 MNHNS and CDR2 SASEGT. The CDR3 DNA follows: TGTGCCAGCAGTGAACTAGCGGGAGACTACAATGAGCAGTTCTTC. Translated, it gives CASSELAGDYNEQFF.

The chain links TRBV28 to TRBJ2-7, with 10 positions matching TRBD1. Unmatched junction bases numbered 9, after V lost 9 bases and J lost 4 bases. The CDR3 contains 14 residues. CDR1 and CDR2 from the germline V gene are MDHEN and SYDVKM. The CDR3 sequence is CASRTGGSLYEQYF. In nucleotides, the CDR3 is TGTGCCAGTAGGACAGGGGGGAGTTTGTACGAGCAGTACTTC.

The chain's CDR3 is CASSGRDSYEQYF. The DNA for the CDR3 is TGTGCCAGCAGCGGCCGGGACAGTTACGAGCAGTACTTC. The gene calls are TRBV5-4 and TRBJ2-7; 7 nucleotides line up with TRBD1. Germline V lookup: CDR1 SGHNT, CDR2 YYREEE (reference sequence). Trimming removed 4 bases from V and 4 bases from J; junction bases left unmatched: 5. The CDR3 has 13 residues.

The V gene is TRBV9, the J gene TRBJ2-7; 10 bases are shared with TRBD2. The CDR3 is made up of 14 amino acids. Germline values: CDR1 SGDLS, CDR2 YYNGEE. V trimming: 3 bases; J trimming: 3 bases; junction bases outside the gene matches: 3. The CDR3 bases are TGTGCCAGCAGCGCGCTAGCGGGAGACTACGAGCAGTACTTC. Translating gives CASSALAGDYEQYF.

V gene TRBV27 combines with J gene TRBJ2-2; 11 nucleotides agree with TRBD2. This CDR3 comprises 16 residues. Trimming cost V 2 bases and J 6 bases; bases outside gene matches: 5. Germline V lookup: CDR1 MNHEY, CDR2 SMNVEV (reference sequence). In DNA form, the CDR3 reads TGTGCCAGCAGTTTAGGACTAGCGGGTGAGGCCGGGGAGCTGTTTTTT. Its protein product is CASSLGLAGEAGELFF.

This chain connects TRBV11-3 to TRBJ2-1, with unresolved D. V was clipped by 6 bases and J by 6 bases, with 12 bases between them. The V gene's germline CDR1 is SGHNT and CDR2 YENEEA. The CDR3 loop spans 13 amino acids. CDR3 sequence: CASRSRLFNEQFF. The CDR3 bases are TGTGCCAGCAGATCTAGACTCTTCAATGAGCAGTTCTTC.

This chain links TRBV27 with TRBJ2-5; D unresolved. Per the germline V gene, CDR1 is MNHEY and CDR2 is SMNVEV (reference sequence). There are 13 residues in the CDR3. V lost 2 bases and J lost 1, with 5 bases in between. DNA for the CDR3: TGTGCCAGCAGTTTAAATATCCAAGAGACCCAGTACTTC. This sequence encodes CASSLNIQETQYF.